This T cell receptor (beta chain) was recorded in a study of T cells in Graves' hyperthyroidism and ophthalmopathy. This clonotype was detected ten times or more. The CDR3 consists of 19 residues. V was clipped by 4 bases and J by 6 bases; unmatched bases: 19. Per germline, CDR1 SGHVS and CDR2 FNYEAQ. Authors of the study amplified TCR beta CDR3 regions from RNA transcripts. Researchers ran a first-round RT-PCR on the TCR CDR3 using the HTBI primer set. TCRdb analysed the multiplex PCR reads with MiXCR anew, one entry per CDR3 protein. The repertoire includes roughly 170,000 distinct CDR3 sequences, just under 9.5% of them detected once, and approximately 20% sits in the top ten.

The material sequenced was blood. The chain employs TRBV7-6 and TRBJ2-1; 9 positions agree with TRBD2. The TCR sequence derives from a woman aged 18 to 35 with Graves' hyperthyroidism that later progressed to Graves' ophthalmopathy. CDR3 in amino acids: CASSSPLSPRVAGVNEQFF. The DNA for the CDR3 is TGTGCCAGCAGCTCCCCCTTATCCCCGAGGGTAGCGGGGGTCAATGAGCAGTTCTTC.